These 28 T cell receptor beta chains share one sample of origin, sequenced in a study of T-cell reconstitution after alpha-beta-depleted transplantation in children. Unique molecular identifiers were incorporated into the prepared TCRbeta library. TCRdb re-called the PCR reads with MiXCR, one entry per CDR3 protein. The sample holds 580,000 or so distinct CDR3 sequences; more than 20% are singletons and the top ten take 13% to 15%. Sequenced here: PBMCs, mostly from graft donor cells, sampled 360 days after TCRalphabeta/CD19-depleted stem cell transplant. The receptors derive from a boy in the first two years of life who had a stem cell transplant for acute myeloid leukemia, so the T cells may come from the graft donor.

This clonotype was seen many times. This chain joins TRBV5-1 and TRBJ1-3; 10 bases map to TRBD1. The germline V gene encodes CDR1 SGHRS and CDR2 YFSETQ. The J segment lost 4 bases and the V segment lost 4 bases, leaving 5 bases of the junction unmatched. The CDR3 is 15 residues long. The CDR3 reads CASSPGQGSGNTIYF. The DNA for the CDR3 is TGCGCCAGCAGCCCGGGACAGGGGTCCGGAAACACCATATATTTT.

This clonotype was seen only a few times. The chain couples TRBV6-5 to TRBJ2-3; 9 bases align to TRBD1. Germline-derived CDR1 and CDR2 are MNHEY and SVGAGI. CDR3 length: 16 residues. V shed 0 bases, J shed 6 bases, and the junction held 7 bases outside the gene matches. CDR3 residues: CASSYSNRGPGDTQYF. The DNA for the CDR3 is TGTGCCAGCAGTTACTCGAACAGGGGGCCGGGTGATACGCAGTATTTT.

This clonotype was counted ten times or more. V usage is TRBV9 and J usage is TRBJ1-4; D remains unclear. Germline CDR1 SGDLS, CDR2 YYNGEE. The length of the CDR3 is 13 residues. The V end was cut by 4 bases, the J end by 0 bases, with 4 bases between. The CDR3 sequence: CASSTATNEKLFF. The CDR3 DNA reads TGTGCCAGCAGCACCGCAACTAATGAAAAACTGTTTTTT.

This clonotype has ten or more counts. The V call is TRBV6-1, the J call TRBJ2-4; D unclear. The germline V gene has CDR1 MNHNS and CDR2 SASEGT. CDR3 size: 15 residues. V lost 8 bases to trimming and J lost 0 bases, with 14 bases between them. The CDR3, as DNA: TGTGCCAGCTTTGACTCCTCAGAAGCCAAAAACATTCAGTACTTC. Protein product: CASFDSSEAKNIQYF.

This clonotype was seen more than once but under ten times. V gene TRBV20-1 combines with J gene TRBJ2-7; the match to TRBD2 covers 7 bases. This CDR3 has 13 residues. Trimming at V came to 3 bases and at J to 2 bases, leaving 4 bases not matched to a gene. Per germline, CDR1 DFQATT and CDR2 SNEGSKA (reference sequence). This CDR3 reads CSASLGGAYEQYF. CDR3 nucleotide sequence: TGCAGTGCTAGTTTGGGGGGGGCCTACGAGCAGTACTTC.

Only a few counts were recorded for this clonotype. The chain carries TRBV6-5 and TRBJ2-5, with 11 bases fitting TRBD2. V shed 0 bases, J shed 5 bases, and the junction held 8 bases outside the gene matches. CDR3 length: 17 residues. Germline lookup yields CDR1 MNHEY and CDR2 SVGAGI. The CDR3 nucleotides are TGTGCCAGCAGTTACTCCTATAGCGGGGGGGCTGGGGAGACCCAGTACTTC. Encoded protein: CASSYSYSGGAGETQYF.

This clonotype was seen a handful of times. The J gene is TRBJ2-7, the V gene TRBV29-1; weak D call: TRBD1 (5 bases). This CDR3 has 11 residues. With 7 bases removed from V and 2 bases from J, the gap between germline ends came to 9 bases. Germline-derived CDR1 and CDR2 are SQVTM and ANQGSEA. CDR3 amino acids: CSARVPYEQYF. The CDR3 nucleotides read TGCAGCGCCAGGGTACCCTACGAGCAGTACTTC.

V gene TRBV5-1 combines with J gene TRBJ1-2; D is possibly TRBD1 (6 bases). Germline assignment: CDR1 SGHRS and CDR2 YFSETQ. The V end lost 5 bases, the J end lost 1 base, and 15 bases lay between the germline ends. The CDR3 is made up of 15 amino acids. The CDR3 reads CASRLLWTDNYGYTF. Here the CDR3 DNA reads TGCGCCAGCAGACTCTTATGGACAGATAACTATGGCTACACCTTC.

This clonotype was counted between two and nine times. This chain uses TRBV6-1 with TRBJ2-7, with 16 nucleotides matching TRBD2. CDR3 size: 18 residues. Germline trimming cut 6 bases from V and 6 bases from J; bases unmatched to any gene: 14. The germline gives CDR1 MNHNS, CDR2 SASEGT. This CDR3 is CASSPNPGLAGGPIEQYF. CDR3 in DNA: TGTGCCAGCAGCCCTAACCCGGGACTAGCGGGGGGGCCGATCGAGCAGTACTTC.

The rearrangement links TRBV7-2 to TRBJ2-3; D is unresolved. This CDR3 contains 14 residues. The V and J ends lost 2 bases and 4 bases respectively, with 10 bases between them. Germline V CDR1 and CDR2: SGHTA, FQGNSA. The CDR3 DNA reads TGTGCCAGCAGCTTAAGAAGGCCGGCAGATACGCAGTATTTT. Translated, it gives CASSLRRPADTQYF.

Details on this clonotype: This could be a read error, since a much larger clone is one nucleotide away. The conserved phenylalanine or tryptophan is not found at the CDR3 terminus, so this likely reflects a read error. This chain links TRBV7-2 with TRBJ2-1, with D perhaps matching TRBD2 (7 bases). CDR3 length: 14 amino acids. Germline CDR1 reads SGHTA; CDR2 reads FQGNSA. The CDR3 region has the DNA TGTTCCAGCAGCTTAGGCGGGGGCAGGAATGAGCAGTTCATC. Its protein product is CSSSLGGGRNEQFI.

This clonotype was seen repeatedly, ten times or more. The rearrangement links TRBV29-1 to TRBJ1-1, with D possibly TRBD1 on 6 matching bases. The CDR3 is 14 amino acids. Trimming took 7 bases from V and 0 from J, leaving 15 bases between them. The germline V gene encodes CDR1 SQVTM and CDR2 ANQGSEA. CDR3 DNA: TGCAGCGCCTCGGGGGGGGCCCTGAACACTGAAGCTTTCTTT. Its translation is CSASGGALNTEAFF.

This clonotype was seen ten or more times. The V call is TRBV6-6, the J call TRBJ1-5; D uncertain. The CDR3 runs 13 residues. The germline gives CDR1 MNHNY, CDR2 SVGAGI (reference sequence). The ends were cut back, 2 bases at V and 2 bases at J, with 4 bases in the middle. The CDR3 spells CASSYEGNQPQHF. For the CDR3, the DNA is TGTGCCAGCAGTTACGAGGGCAATCAGCCCCAGCATTTT.

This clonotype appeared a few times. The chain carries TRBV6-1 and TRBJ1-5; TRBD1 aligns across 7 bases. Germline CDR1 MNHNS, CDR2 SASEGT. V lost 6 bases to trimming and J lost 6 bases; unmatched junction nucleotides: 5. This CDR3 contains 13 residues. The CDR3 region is CASRPGGGQPQHF. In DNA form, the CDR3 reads TGTGCCAGCAGGCCAGGGGGGGGTCAGCCCCAGCATTTT.

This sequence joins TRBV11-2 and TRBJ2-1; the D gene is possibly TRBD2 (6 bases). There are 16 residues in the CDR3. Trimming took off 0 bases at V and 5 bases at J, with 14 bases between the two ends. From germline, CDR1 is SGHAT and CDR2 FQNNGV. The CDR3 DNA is TGTGCCAGCAGCTTAGATCTAGTCAGGAGGGACAATGAGCAGTTCTTC. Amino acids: CASSLDLVRRDNEQFF.

The CDR3 nucleotides are TGTGCCAGCAGCCCCCACCTAGATTGGGCCTCTGGGGCCAACGTCCTGACTTTC. This codes for CASSPHLDWASGANVLTF. The chain joins TRBV11-2 to TRBJ2-6; no reliable D call. Germline CDR1 reads SGHAT; CDR2 reads FQNNGV. This CDR3 region has 18 residues. Trimming removed 5 bases from V and 0 bases from J, with 17 bases in between.

CDR3 sequence reads: CASSLEHKNSPLHF. CDR3 bases: TGTGCCAGCAGCTTGGAGCACAAGAATTCACCCCTCCACTTT. V usage is TRBV7-9 and J usage is TRBJ1-6; D not certain. Trimming left V 3 bases short and J 7 bases short, with 10 bases between. This CDR3 comprises 14 residues. Germline V gene sequence: CDR1 SEHNR, CDR2 FQNEAQ (reference sequence).

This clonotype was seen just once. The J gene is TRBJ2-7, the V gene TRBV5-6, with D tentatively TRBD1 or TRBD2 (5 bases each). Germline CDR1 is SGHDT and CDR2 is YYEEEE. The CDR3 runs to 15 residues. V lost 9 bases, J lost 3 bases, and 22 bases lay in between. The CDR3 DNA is TGTGCCATGAGCTCCGGGACGACACCGATCTACGAGCAGTACTTC. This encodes CAMSSGTTPIYEQYF.

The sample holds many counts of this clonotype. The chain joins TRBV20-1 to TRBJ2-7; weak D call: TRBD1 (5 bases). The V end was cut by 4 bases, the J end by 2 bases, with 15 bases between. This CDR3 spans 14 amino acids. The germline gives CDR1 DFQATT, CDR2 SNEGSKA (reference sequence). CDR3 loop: CSAKGPGAAYEQYF. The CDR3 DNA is TGCAGTGCTAAGGGGCCTGGGGCAGCCTACGAGCAGTACTTC.

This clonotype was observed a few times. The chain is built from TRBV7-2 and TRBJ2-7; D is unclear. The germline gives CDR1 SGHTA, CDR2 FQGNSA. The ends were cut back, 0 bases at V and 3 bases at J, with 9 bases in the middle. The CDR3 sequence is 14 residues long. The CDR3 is CASSLASTDYEQYV. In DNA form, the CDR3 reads TGTGCCAGCAGCTTAGCCAGTACTGACTACGAGCAGTACGTC.

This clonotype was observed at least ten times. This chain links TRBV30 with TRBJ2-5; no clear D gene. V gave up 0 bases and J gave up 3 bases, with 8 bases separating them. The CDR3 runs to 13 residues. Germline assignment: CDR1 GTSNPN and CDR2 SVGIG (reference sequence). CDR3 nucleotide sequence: TGTGCCTGGAGTGTAGGGTTTGAAGAGACCCAGTACTTC. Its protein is CAWSVGFEETQYF.

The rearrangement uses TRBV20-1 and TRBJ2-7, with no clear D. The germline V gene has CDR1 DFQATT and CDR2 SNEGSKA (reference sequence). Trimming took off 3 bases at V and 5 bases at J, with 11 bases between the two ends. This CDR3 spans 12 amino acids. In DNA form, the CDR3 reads TGCAGTGCTAGTGTGGGGAACAACGAGCAGTACGTC. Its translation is CSASVGNNEQYV.

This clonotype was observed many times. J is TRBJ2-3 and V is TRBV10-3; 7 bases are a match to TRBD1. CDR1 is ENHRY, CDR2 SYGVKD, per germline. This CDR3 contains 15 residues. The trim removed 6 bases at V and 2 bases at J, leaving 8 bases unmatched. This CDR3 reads CAIRADRATTDTQYF. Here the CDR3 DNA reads TGTGCCATCAGGGCCGACAGGGCCACCACAGATACGCAGTATTTT.

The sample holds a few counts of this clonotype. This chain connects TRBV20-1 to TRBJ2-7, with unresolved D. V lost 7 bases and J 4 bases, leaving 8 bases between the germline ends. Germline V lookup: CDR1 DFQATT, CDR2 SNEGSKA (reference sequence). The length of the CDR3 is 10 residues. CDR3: CSVKGYEQYV. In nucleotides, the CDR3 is TGCAGTGTTAAGGGTTACGAGCAGTACGTC.

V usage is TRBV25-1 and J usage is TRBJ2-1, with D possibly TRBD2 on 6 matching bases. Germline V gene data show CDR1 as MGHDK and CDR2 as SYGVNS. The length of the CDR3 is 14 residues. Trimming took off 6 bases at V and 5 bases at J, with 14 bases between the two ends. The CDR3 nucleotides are TGTGCCAGCAGCGGGGGACGATCCCACAATGAGCAGTTCTTC. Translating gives CASSGGRSHNEQFF.

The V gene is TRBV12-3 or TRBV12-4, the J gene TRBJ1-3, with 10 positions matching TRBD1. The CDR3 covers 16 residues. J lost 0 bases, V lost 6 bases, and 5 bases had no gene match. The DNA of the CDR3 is TGTGCCAGCAGGCGGGGACAGGGGTCCTCTGGAAACACCATATATTTT. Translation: CASRRGQGSSGNTIYF.

CDR3: CASSLAPSGGEQFF. As DNA, the CDR3 is TGTGCCAGCTCACTGGCACCTAGCGGTGGTGAGCAGTTCTTC. The rearrangement joins TRBV18 to TRBJ2-1; 7 bases line up with TRBD2. The CDR3 is made up of 14 amino acids. Trimming took 4 bases from V and 9 from J; bases not matched to a gene: 9. Germline V lookup: CDR1 KGHSH, CDR2 LQKENI.

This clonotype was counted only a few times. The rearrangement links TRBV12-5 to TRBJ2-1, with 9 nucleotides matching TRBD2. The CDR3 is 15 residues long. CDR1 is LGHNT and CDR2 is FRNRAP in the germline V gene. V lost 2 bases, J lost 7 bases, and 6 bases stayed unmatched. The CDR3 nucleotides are TGTGCTAGTGGTTTGTGGCTAGCGGGGACAAATGAGCAGTTCTTC. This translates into CASGLWLAGTNEQFF.